These 2 T cell receptor beta chains came from one sample sequenced in a study of technical replicates of blood from a handful of donors. The assay was immunoSEQ multiplex PCR, and TCRdb's table has in-frame clones only and misses some. Of roughly 79,000 clones listed, roughly 95% were seen once; the top ten hold around 0.37%. The sample consisted of T cells isolated from PBMCs. These receptors were collected from a human donor in good health.

This clone showed up just once. This sequence joins TRBV7-8 and TRBJ2-2; D may be TRBD2 (6 bases). The CDR3 totals 14 residues. CDR1 SGHVS and CDR2 FQNEAQ come from the germline V gene. The V and J ends lost 5 bases and 5 bases respectively, with 12 bases between them. The CDR3 nucleotides read TGTGCCAGCAGCCGACTAGTTGGTACCGGGGAGCTGTTTTTT. Translated, it gives CASSRLVGTGELFF.

The V and J genes are TRBV9 and TRBJ1-1, with 7 bases that match TRBD1. V was pared by 3 bases and J by 0 bases, with 2 bases of the junction left unmatched. This CDR3 is built from 14 residues. Per germline, CDR1 SGDLS and CDR2 YYNGEE. This chain's CDR3 is CASSGQGLNTEAFF. CDR3 nucleotide sequence: TGTGCCAGCAGCGGACAGGGTTTGAACACTGAAGCTTTCTTT.